Here is one T cell receptor (beta chain) with its context. Antigen specificity is unknown. Original methodology: Owing to the provision of junction-only sequences devoid of quality scores by immunoSEQ, filtering differed. Clones were sequenced by immunoSEQ multiplex PCR, and TCRdb holds only the in-frame ones, with some missing. The V and J calls and clone size are taken from that table; D and trimming were inferred from the DNA. The sample holds 800,000 to 1,200,000 clones, roughly 74% seen once. The record originates from a study of shared clonotypes between healthy human individuals. Study results and caveats: Sorted-subset sequencing was shown by rarefaction to be incomplete despite large depth.

The germline V gene encodes CDR1 SGHTA and CDR2 FQGNSA. With 3 bases removed from V and 6 bases from J, the gap between germline ends came to 12 bases. The CDR3 spans 13 residues. The source of this sequence is a man between 18 and 29 years old in good health. Some clones in this sample may be carry-over from other donors' samples. Sequenced: memory CD4+ T cells from PBMCs. Described subset: CD45RA-negative fraction. The chain is built from TRBV7-2 and TRBJ2-7; tentative D call: TRBD1 (6 bases). The CDR3 DNA follows: TGTGCCAGCAGCTTCACCCTACAGGGCGAGCAGTACTTC. It encodes CASSFTLQGEQYF.